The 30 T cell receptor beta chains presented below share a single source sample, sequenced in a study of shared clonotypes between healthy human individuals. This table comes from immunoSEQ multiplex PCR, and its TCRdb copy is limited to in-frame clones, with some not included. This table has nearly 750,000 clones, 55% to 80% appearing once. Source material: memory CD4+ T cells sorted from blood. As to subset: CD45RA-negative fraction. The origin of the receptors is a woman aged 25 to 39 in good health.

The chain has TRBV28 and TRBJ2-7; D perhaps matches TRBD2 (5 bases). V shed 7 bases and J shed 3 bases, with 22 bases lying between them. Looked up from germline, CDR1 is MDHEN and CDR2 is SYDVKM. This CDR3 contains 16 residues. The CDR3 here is CASTPSGSGALYEQYF. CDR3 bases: TGTGCCAGCACCCCTTCGGGGAGCGGAGCCCTCTACGAGCAGTACTTC.

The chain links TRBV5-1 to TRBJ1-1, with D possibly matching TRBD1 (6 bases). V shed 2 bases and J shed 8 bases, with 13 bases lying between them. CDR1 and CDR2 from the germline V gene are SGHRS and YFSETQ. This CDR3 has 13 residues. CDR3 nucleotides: TGCGCCAGCAGCTTAATTTCTGGGACAGAAGCTTTCTTT. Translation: CASSLISGTEAFF.

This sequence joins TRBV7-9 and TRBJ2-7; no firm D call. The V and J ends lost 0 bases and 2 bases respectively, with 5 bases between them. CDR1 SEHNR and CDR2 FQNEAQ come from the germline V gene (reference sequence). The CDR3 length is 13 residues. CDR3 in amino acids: CASSLAAAYEQYF. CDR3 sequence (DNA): TGTGCCAGCAGCTTAGCGGCCGCCTACGAGCAGTACTTC.

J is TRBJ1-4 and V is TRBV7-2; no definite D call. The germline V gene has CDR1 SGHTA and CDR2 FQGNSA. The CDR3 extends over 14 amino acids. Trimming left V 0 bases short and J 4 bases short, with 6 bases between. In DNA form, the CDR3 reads TGTGCCAGCAGCTTAGCAGGAGTTAATGAAAAACTGTTTTTT. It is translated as CASSLAGVNEKLFF.

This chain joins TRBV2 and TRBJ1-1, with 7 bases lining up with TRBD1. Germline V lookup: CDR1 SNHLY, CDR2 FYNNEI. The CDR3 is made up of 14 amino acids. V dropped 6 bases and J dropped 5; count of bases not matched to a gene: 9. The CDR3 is CASRPRQGSTEAFF. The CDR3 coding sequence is TGTGCCAGCAGACCCAGACAGGGTAGTACTGAAGCTTTCTTT.

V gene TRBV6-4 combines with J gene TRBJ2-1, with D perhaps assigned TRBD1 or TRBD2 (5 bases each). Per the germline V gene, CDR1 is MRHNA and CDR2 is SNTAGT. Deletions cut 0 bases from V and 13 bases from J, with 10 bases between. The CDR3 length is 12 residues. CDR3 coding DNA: TGTGCCAGCAGTGACTCCGGGACGAGACAGTTCTTC. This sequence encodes CASSDSGTRQFF.

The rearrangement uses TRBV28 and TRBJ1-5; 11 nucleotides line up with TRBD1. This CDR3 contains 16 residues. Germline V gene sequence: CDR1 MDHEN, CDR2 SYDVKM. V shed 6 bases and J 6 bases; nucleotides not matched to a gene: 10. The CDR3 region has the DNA TGTGCCAGCAGCCCTTCCGGGACAGGGGGAAGTCAGCCCCAGCATTTT. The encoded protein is CASSPSGTGGSQPQHF. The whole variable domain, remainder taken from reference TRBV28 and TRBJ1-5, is DVKVTQSSRYLVKRTGEKVFLECVQDMDHENMFWYRQDPGLGLRLIYFSYDVKMKEKGDIPEGYSVSREKKERFSLILESASTNQTSMYLCASSPSGTGGSQPQHFGDGTRLSIL.

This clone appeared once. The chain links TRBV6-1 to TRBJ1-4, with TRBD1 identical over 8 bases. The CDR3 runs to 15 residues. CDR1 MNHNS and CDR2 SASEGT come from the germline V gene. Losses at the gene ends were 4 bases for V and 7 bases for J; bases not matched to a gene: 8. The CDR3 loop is CASSVGQGGGEKLFF. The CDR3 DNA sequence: TGTGCCAGCAGTGTTGGACAGGGTGGTGGTGAAAAACTGTTTTTT.

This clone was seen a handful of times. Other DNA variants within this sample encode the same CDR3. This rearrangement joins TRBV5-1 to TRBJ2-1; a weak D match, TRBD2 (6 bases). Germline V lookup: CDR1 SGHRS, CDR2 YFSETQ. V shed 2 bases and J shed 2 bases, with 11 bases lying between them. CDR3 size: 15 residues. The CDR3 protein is CASSFSGPTYNEQFF. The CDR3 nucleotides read TGCGCCAGCAGCTTTAGCGGCCCGACCTACAATGAGCAGTTCTTC.

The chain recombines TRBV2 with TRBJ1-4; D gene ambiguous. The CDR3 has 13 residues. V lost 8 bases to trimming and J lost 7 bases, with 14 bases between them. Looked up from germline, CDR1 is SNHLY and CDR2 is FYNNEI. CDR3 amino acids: CASYRAMGEKLFF. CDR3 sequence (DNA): TGTGCCAGCTACCGGGCCATGGGTGAAAAACTGTTTTTT.

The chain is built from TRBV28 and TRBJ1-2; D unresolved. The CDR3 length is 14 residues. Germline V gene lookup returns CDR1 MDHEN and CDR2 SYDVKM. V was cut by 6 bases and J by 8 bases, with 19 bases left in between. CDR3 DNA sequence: TGTGCCAGCAGCCTCCCGGCCGCACCCGCCGGCTACACCTTC. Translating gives CASSLPAAPAGYTF.

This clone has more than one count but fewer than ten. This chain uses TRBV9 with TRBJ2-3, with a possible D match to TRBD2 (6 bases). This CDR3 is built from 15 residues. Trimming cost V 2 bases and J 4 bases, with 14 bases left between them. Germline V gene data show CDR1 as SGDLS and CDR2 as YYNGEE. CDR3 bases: TGTGCCAGCAGCGTCCCCGGGACTGAATCAGATACGCAGTATTTT. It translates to CASSVPGTESDTQYF.

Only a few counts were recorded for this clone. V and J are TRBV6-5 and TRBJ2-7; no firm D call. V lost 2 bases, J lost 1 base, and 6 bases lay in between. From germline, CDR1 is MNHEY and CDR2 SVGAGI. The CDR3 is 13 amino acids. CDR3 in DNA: TGTGCCAGCAGTTACGCAGATTCCTACGAGCAGTACTTC. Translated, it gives CASSYADSYEQYF.

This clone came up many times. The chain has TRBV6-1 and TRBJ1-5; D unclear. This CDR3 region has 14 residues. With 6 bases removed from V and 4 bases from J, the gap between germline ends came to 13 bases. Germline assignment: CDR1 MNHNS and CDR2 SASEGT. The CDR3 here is CASSPSWVNQPQHF. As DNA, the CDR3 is TGTGCCAGCAGCCCTTCCTGGGTAAATCAGCCCCAGCATTTT.

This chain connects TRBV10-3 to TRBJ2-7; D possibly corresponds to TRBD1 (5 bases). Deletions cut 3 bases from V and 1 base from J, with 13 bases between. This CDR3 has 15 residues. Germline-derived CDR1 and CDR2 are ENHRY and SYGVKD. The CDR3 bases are TGTGCCATCAGTGACCAGGGCCAGGGATCCTACGAGCAGTACTTC. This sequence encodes CAISDQGQGSYEQYF.

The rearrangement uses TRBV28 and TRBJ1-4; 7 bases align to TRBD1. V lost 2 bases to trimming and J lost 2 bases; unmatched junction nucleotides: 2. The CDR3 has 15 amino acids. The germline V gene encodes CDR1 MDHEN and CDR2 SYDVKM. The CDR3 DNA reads TGTGCCAGCAGTTTAAGACAGGGTACTAATGAAAAACTGTTTTTT. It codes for CASSLRQGTNEKLFF.

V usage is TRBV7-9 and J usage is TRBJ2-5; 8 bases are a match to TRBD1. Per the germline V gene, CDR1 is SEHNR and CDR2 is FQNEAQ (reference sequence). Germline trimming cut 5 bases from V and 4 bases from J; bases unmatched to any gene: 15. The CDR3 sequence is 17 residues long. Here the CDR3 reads CASSPLFDRGEGETQYF. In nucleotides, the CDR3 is TGTGCCAGCAGCCCCCTCTTCGACAGGGGTGAGGGAGAGACCCAGTACTTC.

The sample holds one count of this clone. The CDR3, as DNA: TGTGCCAGCAGCTTAAACTCGGCTAGCGGGAACCCAGATACGCAGTATTTT. This translates into CASSLNSASGNPDTQYF. V and J are TRBV7-3 and TRBJ2-3; 9 positions agree with TRBD2. CDR1 and CDR2 (germline): SGHTA, FQGTGA. The CDR3 has 17 residues. Trimming removed 1 base from V and 4 bases from J; junction bases left unmatched: 9.

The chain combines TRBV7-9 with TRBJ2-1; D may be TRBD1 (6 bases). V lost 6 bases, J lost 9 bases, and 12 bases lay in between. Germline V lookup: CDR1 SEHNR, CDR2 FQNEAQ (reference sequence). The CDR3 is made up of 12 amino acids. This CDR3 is CASRGGRPEQFF. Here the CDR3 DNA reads TGTGCCAGCAGAGGGGGACGGCCTGAGCAGTTCTTC. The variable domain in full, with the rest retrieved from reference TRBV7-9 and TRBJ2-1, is DTGVSQNPRHKITKRGQNVTFRCDPISEHNRLYWYRQTLGQGPEFLTYFQNEAQLEKSRLLSDRFSAERPKGSFSTLEIQRTEQGDSAMYLCASRGGRPEQFFGPGTRLTVL.

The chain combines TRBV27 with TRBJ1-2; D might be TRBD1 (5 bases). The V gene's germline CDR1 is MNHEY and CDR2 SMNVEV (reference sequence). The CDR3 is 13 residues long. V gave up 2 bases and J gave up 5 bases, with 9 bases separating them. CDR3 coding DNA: TGTGCCAGCAGTTTACAGGGAAAGTATGGCTACACCTTC. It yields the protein CASSLQGKYGYTF.

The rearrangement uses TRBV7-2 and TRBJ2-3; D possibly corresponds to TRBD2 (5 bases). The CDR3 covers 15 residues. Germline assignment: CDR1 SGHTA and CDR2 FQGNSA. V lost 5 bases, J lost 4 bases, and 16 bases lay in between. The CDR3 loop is CASSNSALLSDTQYF. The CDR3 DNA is TGTGCCAGCAGCAATAGCGCACTATTGTCAGATACGCAGTATTTT.

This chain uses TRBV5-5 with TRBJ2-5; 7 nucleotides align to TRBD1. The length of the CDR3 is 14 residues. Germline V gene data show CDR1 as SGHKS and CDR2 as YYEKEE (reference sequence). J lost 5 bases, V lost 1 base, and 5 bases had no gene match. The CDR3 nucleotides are TGTGCCAGCAGCTTGAGACAGGGTAGCGAGACCCAGTACTTC. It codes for CASSLRQGSETQYF.

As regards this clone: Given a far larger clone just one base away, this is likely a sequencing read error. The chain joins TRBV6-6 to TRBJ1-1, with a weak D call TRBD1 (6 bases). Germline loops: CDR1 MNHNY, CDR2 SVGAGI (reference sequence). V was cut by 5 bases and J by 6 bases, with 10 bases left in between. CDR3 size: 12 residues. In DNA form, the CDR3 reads TGTGCCAGCAGTAAAGGGGGGGCTGAAGCTTTCTTT. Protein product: CASSKGGAEAFF.

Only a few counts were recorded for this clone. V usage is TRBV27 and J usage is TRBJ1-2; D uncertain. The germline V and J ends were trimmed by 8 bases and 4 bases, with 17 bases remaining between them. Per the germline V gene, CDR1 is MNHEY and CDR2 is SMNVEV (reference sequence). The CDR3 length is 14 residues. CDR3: CASAGLGQAYGYTF. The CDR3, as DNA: TGTGCCAGCGCTGGACTCGGTCAAGCCTATGGCTACACCTTC.

CDR3 residues: CASSLGSGTTDTQYF. In nucleotides, the CDR3 is TGTGCCAGCAGCTTGGGTTCGGGGACCACAGATACGCAGTATTTT. The chain carries TRBV5-4 and TRBJ2-3; D may be TRBD1 or TRBD2 (5 bases each). This CDR3 is 15 amino acids long. V was clipped by 0 bases and J by 2 bases, with 10 bases between them. CDR1 is SGHNT and CDR2 is YYREEE in the germline V gene (reference sequence).

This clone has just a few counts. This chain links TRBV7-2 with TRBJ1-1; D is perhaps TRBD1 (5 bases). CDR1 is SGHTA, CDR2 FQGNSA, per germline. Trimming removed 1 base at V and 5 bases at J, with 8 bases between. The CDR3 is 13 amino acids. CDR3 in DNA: TGTGCCAGCAGCTTAGTTAAGGGGACTGAAGCTTTCTTT. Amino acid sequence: CASSLVKGTEAFF.

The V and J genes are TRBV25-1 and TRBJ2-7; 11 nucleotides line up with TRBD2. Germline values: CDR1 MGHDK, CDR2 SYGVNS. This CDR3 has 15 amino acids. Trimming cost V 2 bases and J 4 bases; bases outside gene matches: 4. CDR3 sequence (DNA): TGTGCCAGCAGTGAACTAGCGGGAGGTACGTACGAGCAGTACTTC. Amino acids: CASSELAGGTYEQYF.

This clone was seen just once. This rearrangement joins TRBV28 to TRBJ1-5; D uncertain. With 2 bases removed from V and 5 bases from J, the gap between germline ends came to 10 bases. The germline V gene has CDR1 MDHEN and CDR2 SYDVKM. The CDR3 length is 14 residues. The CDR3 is CASSLIRGDQPQHF. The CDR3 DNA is TGTGCCAGCAGTTTAATCCGGGGTGATCAGCCCCAGCATTTT. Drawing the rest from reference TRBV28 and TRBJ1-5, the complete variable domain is DVKVTQSSRYLVKRTGEKVFLECVQDMDHENMFWYRQDPGLGLRLIYFSYDVKMKEKGDIPEGYSVSREKKERFSLILESASTNQTSMYLCASSLIRGDQPQHFGDGTRLSIL.

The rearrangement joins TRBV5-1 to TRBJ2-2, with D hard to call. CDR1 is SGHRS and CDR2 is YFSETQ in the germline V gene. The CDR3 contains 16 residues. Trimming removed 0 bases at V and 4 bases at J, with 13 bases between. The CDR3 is CASSLGSQLPTGELFF. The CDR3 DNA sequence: TGCGCCAGCAGCTTGGGGAGTCAGTTGCCCACCGGGGAGCTGTTTTTT.

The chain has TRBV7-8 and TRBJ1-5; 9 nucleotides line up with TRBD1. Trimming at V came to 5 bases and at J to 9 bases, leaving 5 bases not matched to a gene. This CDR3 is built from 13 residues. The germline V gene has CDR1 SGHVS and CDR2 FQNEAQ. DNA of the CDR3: TGTGCCAGCAGCCCCGGGACAGGGTCGCCCCAGCATTTT. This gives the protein CASSPGTGSPQHF.